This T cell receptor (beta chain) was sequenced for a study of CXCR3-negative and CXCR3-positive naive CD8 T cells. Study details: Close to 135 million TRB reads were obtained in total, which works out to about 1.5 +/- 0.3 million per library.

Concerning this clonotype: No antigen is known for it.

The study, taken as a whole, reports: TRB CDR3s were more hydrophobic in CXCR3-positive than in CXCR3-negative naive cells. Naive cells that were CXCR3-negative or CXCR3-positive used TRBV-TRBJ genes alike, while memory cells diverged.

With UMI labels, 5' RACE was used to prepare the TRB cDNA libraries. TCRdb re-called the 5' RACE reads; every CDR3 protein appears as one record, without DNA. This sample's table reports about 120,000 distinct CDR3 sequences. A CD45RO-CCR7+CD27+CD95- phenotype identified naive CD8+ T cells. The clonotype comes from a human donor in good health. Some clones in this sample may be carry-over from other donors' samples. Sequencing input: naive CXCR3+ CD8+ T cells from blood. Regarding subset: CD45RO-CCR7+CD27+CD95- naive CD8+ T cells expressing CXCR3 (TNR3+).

CDR3 sequence: CASSQLPTGHGEEEQFF. V and J are TRBV4-1 and TRBJ2-1; TCRdb proposes TRBD1, but this gene call is untestable without DNA. The CDR3 runs to 17 residues. The germline V gene has CDR1 MGHRA and CDR2 YSYEKL.